The entry that follows covers one T cell receptor (beta chain) sequence. The data are from a study of blood T cell repertoires in COVID-19. About the study: Both acute and convalescent COVID-19 samples were obtained from the United States, Italy and Spain. The analysed material was cDNA or gDNA that came from T cells, B-cell-depleted T cells, or PBMCs.

The CDR3 contains 14 residues. The germline gives CDR1 LNHDA, CDR2 SQIVND (reference sequence). V trimming: 7 bases; J trimming: 5 bases; junction bases outside the gene matches: 9. Original data processing: It was from reference gene primer amplification that nucleated cell counts were estimated. Clones were read by immunoSEQ multiplex PCR, and TCRdb kept only the in-frame ones, dropping some. That table supplies the V and J calls and clone size; D and trimming were determined from the DNA. This table holds approximately 76,000 clones, approximately 86% found once. This chain joins TRBV19 and TRBJ2-5; 8 bases match TRBD1. Sample: peripheral blood. The TCR was taken from a woman aged 55-70 years with acute or convalescent COVID-19. The CDR3 DNA reads TGTGCCAGTAAGCTGACAGGGGCGGGGGAGACCCAGTACTTC. Encoded protein: CASKLTGAGETQYF.